This T cell receptor (beta chain) was sequenced in a study of blood T cells in healthy people across ages. A J-beta primer mix and a sample-barcoded 5' primer were used in a second PCR of roughly 6 to 12 cycles. Tags on each cDNA molecule came from a template-switch adaptor with 12 random nucleotides. One entry per CDR3 protein, called by TCRdb with MiXCR from the 5' RACE reads. The table records about 760,000 distinct CDR3 sequences, around three fifths of them present only once. General study results and limits: Per million T cells, TCR beta diversity dropped roughly linearly as age increased. Diversity was higher, and naive CD4+ cells more numerous, in long-lived donors than in aged donors. When one million T cells were used, diversity estimates were thought to be underestimates.

The CDR3 is 15 amino acids. J gave up 6 bases and V 3 bases, and 5 bases lay outside the gene matches. CDR1 MDHEN and CDR2 SYDVKM come from the germline V gene. This clonotype was seen a single time. Its antigen is still unknown. The sequence came from a man between 40 and 49 years old in good health. The chain uses TRBV28 and TRBJ2-3; 11 bases are a match to TRBD1. Input material: blood. The CDR3 here is CASSLGTGGLDTQYF. The CDR3 nucleotides are TGTGCCAGCAGTTTGGGGACAGGGGGTTTGGATACGCAGTATTTT.